This TCR beta chain emerged from a study of blood T cell repertoires in COVID-19 (dated by TCRdb to between 2020 and 2021). In the study overall: Samples from collaborators originated in the United States, Italy and Spain and spanned both the acute and convalescent phases of COVID-19. Where available, HLA class I and class II types were taken from metadata supplied by the sample provider and were not determined by assay-based typing. The repertoires were released in a freely available public database intended as a resource for research on the immune response to SARS-CoV-2. The material from the prospective study consisted of cDNA or gDNA derived from T cells, B-cell-depleted T cells, or PBMCs. The samples were drawn from the first 160 participants of the ongoing ImmuneRACE study and from over a thousand subjects provided by 6 global collaborators. A de-identified subject ID, COVID-19 status, age in years and sex were almost always included in the sample metadata. The dataset comprised deeply sampled blood TCRbeta repertoires from subjects exposed to, actively infected with, or recovered from COVID-19. The research as a whole found: Clinical and demographic metadata were provided uncurated, with the amount varying by source and participant.

About this clone itself: Which antigen it targets is not known. Within one base of it there is no much larger clone, and no base qualities were kept.

The immunoSEQ Assay, a bias-controlled multiplex PCR, was used to amplify TCRbeta CDR3 regions from genomic DNA. On the study's bioinformatics: Within the assay, amplification of reference gene primers was used to estimate how many nucleated cells each sample contained. To quantify the absolute abundance of each unique TCRbeta CDR3 rearrangement, sequence reads were collapsed and filtered. For each sample, productive Simpson clonality was calculated by taking the square root of Simpson's diversity index across productive rearrangements. TCRdb re-hosts the immuneACCESS table, in-frame sequences only. Its copies lack some clones; in the studies checked, an unresolved V gene accounts for under half of them, and the cause for the rest is not known. Clonal size and the V and J genes are those of that table, whereas D and trimming came from the DNA. The sample table holds around 190,000 clones, of which roughly 80% were seen once. The ten most abundant clones make up 5.5% to 8.5% of the sample.

The CDR3 sequence holds 15 residues, the cysteine and phenylalanine included. The read is trimmed to its CDR3 DNA, 45 bases read in frame from base 1. The germline V gene (reference sequence) provides CDR1 SGHAT and CDR2 FQDESV. After removal of 3 bases from V and 5 bases from J, the junction retains 9 bases not matched to a gene. The collaborating institutions used their own protocols to collect whole blood in K2EDTA tubes. For TCRbeta analysis, collaborators shipped samples as frozen whole blood, isolated PBMCs, or DNA extracted from either of those sample types. The TCR comes from a man aged 60-69 years with acute or convalescent COVID-19. Source material: peripheral blood. Recombination joined TRBV11-1 with TRBJ1-2; 7 central bases correspond to TRBD1. The CDR3 has the sequence CASSFDRAFGYGYTF. The DNA sequence is given as TGTGCCAGCAGCTTCGACAGGGCTTTTGGGTATGGCTACACCTTC.